The 24 T cell receptor beta chains given below trace back to one sample, sequenced in a study of T cell repertoires in cytomegalovirus infection. TCRdb re-called the reads through MiXCR, storing one row per CDR3 protein. The sample shows roughly 300,000 distinct CDR3 sequences, 25% of them seen only once. What was sequenced was PBMCs. These TCRs come from a human donor in good health (CMV status not recorded). Some clones in this sample may be carry-over from other donors' samples.

The chain has TRBV6-2 or TRBV6-3 and TRBJ2-4; possibly TRBD2 for D (5 bases). V shed 6 bases and J shed 1 base, with 16 bases lying between them. Looked up from germline, CDR1 is MNHEY and CDR2 is SVGEGT. The CDR3 is 16 residues long. CDR3: CASRTGPSGAKNIQYF. The CDR3 DNA reads TGTGCCAGCAGGACCGGGCCCTCGGGGGCCAAAAACATTCAGTACTTC.

The table lists this clonotype with a few counts. The chain carries TRBV12-3 or TRBV12-4 and TRBJ1-5, with 11 bases aligning to TRBD1. The CDR3 length is 15 residues. The V segment lost 3 bases and the J segment 5 bases; nucleotides outside the gene matches: 3. CDR3 loop: CASSFRGQGDQPQHF. The CDR3 nucleotides are TGTGCCAGCAGTTTTAGGGGACAGGGGGATCAGCCCCAGCATTTT.

This clonotype appeared a few times. The chain links TRBV10-3 to TRBJ1-5; TRBD1 matches 8 bases. CDR1 is ENHRY, CDR2 SYGVKD, per germline. CDR3 length: 19 amino acids. The V and J ends lost 0 bases and 3 bases, in that order; junction bases with no gene match: 13. The CDR3 sequence is CAISESLGQGARTNQPQHF. The CDR3 coding sequence is TGTGCCATCAGTGAGTCATTAGGGCAGGGGGCGCGTACCAATCAGCCCCAGCATTTT.

This clonotype was recorded a few times. The rearrangement uses TRBV6-5 and TRBJ1-5; 12 bases fit TRBD1. CDR1 MNHEY and CDR2 SVGAGI come from the germline V gene. Losses at the gene ends were 4 bases for V and 5 bases for J; bases not matched to a gene: 9. The CDR3 loop spans 17 amino acids. This CDR3 is CASSSGTGGRMHQPQHF. CDR3 coding DNA: TGTGCCAGCAGTTCCGGGACAGGGGGCCGGATGCATCAGCCCCAGCATTTT.

The chain combines TRBV10-2 with TRBJ2-7; TRBD1 aligns across 7 bases. Trimming at V came to 8 bases and at J to 5 bases, leaving 6 bases not matched to a gene. The CDR3 totals 12 residues. The germline V gene encodes CDR1 WSHSY and CDR2 SAAADI. The CDR3 loop is CASYIGGNEQYF. The DNA for the CDR3 is TGCGCCAGCTATATAGGGGGCAACGAGCAGTACTTC.

The J gene is TRBJ2-1, the V gene TRBV10-1; D is perhaps TRBD1 (5 bases). CDR3 length: 14 amino acids. CDR1 and CDR2 from the germline V gene are WNHNN and SYGVQD (reference sequence). The V and J ends lost 1 base and 3 bases respectively, with 7 bases between them. CDR3 DNA: TGCGCCAGCAGTGAGTTTAGGGGCTACAATGAGCAGTTCTTC. Its translation is CASSEFRGYNEQFF.

This chain uses TRBV7-9 with TRBJ2-3; the D is unclear. The CDR3 loop spans 15 amino acids. Trimming pared 5 bases from V and 0 bases from J, leaving 12 bases between. The germline CDR1 and CDR2 sequences are SEHNR and FQNEAQ (reference sequence). The chain's CDR3 is CASSPRGASTDTQYF. The CDR3 coding sequence is TGTGCCAGCAGCCCTCGTGGAGCTAGCACAGATACGCAGTATTTT.

The V call is TRBV5-1, the J call TRBJ1-1; 9 bases line up with TRBD1. CDR3 length equals 16 residues. Trimming removed 1 base from V and 0 bases from J; junction bases left unmatched: 4. From germline, CDR1 is SGHRS and CDR2 YFSETQ. CDR3: CASSLTGTGLNTEAFF. The CDR3 DNA sequence: TGCGCCAGCAGCTTGACCGGGACAGGGCTGAACACTGAAGCTTTCTTT.

This chain uses TRBV5-8 with TRBJ1-3; the match to TRBD1 covers 8 bases. The CDR3 sequence is 14 residues long. Germline CDR1 SGHTS, CDR2 YDEGEE. J lost 7 bases, V lost 3 bases, and 6 bases had no gene match. CDR3 protein: CASSSYAGGNTIYF. The DNA for the CDR3 is TGTGCCAGCAGCTCTTACGCAGGGGGCAACACCATATATTTT.

At least ten counts were recorded for this clonotype. The chain joins TRBV7-2 to TRBJ2-7, with 13 bases lining up with TRBD2. V trimming: 1 base; J trimming: 7 bases; junction bases outside the gene matches: 13. CDR1 SGHTA and CDR2 FQGNSA come from the germline V gene. The CDR3 extends over 18 amino acids. In DNA, the CDR3 is TGTGCCAGCAGCTTAGGGAAAGGGACTAGCGGGAACGTTATGGAGCAGTACTTC. It is translated as CASSLGKGTSGNVMEQYF.

This clonotype appeared a few times. The CDR3 DNA reads TGTGCCAGCAGTTACGGTCTAGCGGGGTCCTACAATGAGCAGTTCTTC. Residues: CASSYGLAGSYNEQFF. V and J are TRBV6-6 and TRBJ2-1; TRBD2 aligns across 9 bases. The CDR3 consists of 16 residues. The V gene end was trimmed by 2 bases and the J gene end by 1 base; junction bases not matched to a gene: 3. Germline assignment: CDR1 MNHNY and CDR2 SVGAGI (reference sequence).

The rearrangement uses TRBV5-6 and TRBJ2-2; D is undetermined. Trimming cost V 1 base and J 3 bases, with 4 bases left between them. CDR3 size: 13 residues. The V gene's germline CDR1 is SGHDT and CDR2 YYEEEE. CDR3 residues: CASSLSDTGELFF. In DNA form, the CDR3 reads TGTGCCAGCAGCTTGTCGGACACCGGGGAGCTGTTTTTT.

The V call is TRBV5-1, the J call TRBJ1-1; 7 nucleotides align to TRBD1. Trimming at V came to 3 bases and at J to 3 bases, leaving 5 bases not matched to a gene. The CDR3 consists of 14 residues. Germline V gives CDR1 SGHRS, CDR2 YFSETQ. CDR3 sequence: CASSSGQPDTEAFF. The CDR3 DNA follows: TGCGCCAGCAGCTCGGGACAGCCTGACACTGAAGCTTTCTTT.

The rearrangement links TRBV28 to TRBJ2-1, with 9 nucleotides matching TRBD2. Germline V CDR1 and CDR2: MDHEN, SYDVKM. The J segment lost 15 bases and the V segment lost 4 bases, leaving 13 bases of the junction unmatched. The CDR3 is 14 residues long. CDR3 bases: TGTGCCAGCAGTTCGATGATAGTAGCGGGAGTCGGGTTCTTC. Translation gives CASSSMIVAGVGFF.

This clonotype has only a few counts. The rearrangement joins TRBV24-1 to TRBJ2-1; 10 bases line up with TRBD1. The CDR3 sequence is 14 residues long. After removal of 7 bases from V and 9 bases from J, the junction contained 8 bases not matched to a gene. The germline V gene has CDR1 KGHDR and CDR2 SFDVKD. The CDR3 reads CATRPGQGLGEQFF. In DNA, the CDR3 is TGTGCCACCAGACCGGGACAGGGGTTAGGTGAGCAGTTCTTC.

Comments on this clonotype: A read error may explain this, as a much larger clone is one base away. The chain joins TRBV28 to TRBJ2-3; D may be TRBD2 (7 bases). Germline lookup yields CDR1 MDHEN and CDR2 SYDVKM. With 5 bases removed from V and 4 bases from J, the gap between germline ends came to 13 bases. The CDR3 runs 14 residues. CDR3 sequence reads: CASSKGGDPDTQYF. CDR3 bases: TGTGCCAGCAGTAAGGGGGGGGATCCAGATACGCAGTATTTT.

The chain uses TRBV20-1 and TRBJ2-5; 9 bases map to TRBD2. The length of the CDR3 is 13 residues. Trimming cost V 3 bases and J 6 bases; bases outside gene matches: 5. Germline loops: CDR1 DFQATT, CDR2 SNEGSKA (reference sequence). The chain's CDR3 is CSASAGGAKTQYF. CDR3 coding DNA: TGCAGTGCTAGTGCGGGGGGGGCAAAGACCCAGTACTTC.

V is TRBV19 and J is TRBJ1-2; no clear D gene. The CDR3 runs 14 residues. The V end lost 4 bases, the J end lost 7 bases, and 16 bases lay between the germline ends. In germline, CDR1 is LNHDA, CDR2 SQIVND (reference sequence). The CDR3 here is CASSTAGIFSGYTF. DNA for the CDR3: TGTGCCAGTAGTACCGCCGGGATCTTCTCTGGCTACACCTTC. The full variable domain, in which reference TRBV19 and TRBJ1-2 provide the parts outside the CDR3, is DGGITQSPKYLFRKEGQNVTLSCEQNLNHDAMYWYRQDPGQGLRLIYYSQIVNDFQKGDIAEGYSVSREKKESFPLTVTSAQKNPTAFYLCASSTAGIFSGYTFGSGTRLTVV.

This clonotype was observed a few times. The genes are TRBV20-1 and TRBJ2-5; TRBD2 matches 14 bases. With V trimmed by 6 bases and J by 5 bases, 8 bases remained unmatched. The CDR3 extends over 15 amino acids. Germline CDR1 reads DFQATT; CDR2 reads SNEGSKA (reference sequence). CDR3 sequence (DNA): TGCAGTGCCGGACTAGCGGGAGGCGTCTGGGAGACCCAGTACTTC. Translation gives CSAGLAGGVWETQYF.

This clonotype was counted many times. The V call is TRBV7-2, the J call TRBJ2-6, with 12 bases that match TRBD2. V shed 9 bases, J shed 0 bases, and the junction held 15 bases outside the gene matches. The CDR3 has 20 residues. Germline V gives CDR1 SGHTA, CDR2 FQGNSA. CDR3 nucleotides: TGTGCCAGTACCTCCGGCAAACTAGCGGGAGGTCTCTCTGGGGCCAACGTCCTGACTTTC. It translates to CASTSGKLAGGLSGANVLTF. Based on the CDR3 plus reference TRBV7-2 and TRBJ2-6, the full variable domain is GAGVSQSPSNKVTEKGKDVELRCDPISGHTALYWYRQSLGQGLEFLIYFQGNSAPDKSGLPSDRFSAERTGGSVSTLTIQRTQQEDSAVYLCASTSGKLAGGLSGANVLTFGAGSRLTVL.

This clonotype was recorded a few times. The rearrangement links TRBV20-1 to TRBJ2-1, with a weak D call TRBD1 (5 bases). The CDR3 sequence is 16 residues long. Deletions cut 1 base from V and 3 bases from J, with 16 bases between. CDR1 is DFQATT and CDR2 is SNEGSKA in the germline V gene (reference sequence). The CDR3 is CSARASGHLDYNEQFF. The CDR3 DNA reads as TGCAGTGCTAGAGCCTCCGGACATTTGGACTACAATGAGCAGTTCTTC.

V is TRBV7-3 and J is TRBJ2-1; possible D gene TRBD2, 6 bases. The ends were cut back, 2 bases at V and 2 bases at J, with 10 bases in the middle. The CDR3 extends over 15 amino acids. Germline V gene lookup returns CDR1 SGHTA and CDR2 FQGTGA. CDR3 residues: CASSLGTPTYNEQFF. CDR3 bases: TGTGCCAGCAGCTTAGGGACTCCCACCTACAATGAGCAGTTCTTC.

The chain links TRBV12-3 or TRBV12-4 to TRBJ2-1, with D possibly matching TRBD1 (5 bases). The length of the CDR3 is 13 residues. Trimming took off 8 bases at V and 0 bases at J, with 8 bases between the two ends. The CDR3 reads CASQTDSYNEQFF. CDR3 bases: TGTGCCAGCCAGACAGACTCCTACAATGAGCAGTTCTTC.

This clonotype occurred a few times. The V and J genes are TRBV7-9 and TRBJ2-7; 8 bases match TRBD1. Trimming removed 5 bases from V and 3 bases from J; junction bases left unmatched: 6. The CDR3 contains 14 residues. Germline V CDR1 and CDR2: SEHNR, FQNEAQ (reference sequence). In nucleotides, the CDR3 is TGTGCCAGCAGCGCGGGACAGGTGGACTACGAGCAGTACTTC. Encoded protein: CASSAGQVDYEQYF. Full variable domain (outside the CDR3, taken from reference TRBV7-9 and TRBJ2-7): DTGVSQNPRHKITKRGQNVTFRCDPISEHNRLYWYRQTLGQGPEFLTYFQNEAQLEKSRLLSDRFSAERPKGSFSTLEIQRTEQGDSAMYLCASSAGQVDYEQYFGPGTRLTVT.